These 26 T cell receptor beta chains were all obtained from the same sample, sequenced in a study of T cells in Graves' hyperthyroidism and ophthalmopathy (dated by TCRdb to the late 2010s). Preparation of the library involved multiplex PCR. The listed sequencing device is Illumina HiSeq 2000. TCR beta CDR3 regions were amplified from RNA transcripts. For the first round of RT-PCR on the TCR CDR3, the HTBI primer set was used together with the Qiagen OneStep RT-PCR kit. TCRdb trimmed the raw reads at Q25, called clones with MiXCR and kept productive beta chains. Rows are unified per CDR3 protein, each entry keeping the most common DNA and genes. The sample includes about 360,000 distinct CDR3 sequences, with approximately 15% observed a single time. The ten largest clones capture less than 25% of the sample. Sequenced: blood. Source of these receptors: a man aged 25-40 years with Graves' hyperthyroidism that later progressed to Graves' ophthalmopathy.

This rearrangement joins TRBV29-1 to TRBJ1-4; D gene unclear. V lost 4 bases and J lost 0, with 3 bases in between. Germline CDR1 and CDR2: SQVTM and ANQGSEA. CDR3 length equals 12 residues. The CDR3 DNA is TGCAGCGTTGCTGCAACTAATGAAAAACTGTTTTTT. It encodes CSVAATNEKLFF.

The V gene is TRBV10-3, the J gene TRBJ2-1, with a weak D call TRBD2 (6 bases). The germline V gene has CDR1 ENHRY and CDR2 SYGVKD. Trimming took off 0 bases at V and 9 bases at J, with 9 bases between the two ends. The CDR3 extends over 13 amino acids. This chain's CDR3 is CAISESGTGEQFF. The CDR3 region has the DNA TGTGCCATCAGTGAGTCAGGGACTGGTGAGCAGTTCTTC.

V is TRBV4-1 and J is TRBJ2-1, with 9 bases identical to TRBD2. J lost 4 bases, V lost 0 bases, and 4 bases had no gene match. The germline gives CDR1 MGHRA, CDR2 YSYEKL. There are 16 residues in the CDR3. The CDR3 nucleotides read TGCGCCAGCAGCCAAGAAGTAGCGGGGGTTTACAATGAGCAGTTCTTC. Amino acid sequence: CASSQEVAGVYNEQFF.

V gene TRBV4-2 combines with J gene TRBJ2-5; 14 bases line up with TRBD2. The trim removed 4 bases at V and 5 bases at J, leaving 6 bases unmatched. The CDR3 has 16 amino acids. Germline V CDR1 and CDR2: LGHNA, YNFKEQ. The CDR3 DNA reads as TGTGCCAGCAGCCCGTTGACTAGCGGGGGGGCTGAGACCCAGTACTTC. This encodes CASSPLTSGGAETQYF.

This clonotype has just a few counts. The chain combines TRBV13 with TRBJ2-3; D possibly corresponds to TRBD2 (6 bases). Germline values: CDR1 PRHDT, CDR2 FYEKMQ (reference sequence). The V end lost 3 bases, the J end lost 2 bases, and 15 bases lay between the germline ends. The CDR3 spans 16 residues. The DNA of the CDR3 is TGTGCCAGCAGCTTTACGGGGGACTTCCCCACAGATACGCAGTATTTT. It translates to CASSFTGDFPTDTQYF.

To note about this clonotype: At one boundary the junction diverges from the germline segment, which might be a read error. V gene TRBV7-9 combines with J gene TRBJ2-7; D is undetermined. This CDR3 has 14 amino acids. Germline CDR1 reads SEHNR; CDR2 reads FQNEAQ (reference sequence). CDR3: CASSPHGSPYEQHF. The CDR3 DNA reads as TGTGCCAGCAGCCCTCACGGTTCTCCCTACGAGCAGCACTTC. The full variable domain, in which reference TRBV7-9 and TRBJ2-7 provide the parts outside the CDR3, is DTGVSQNPRHKITKRGQNVTFRCDPISEHNRLYWYRQTLGQGPEFLTYFQNEAQLEKSRLLSDRFSAERPKGSFSTLEIQRTEQGDSAMYLCASSPHGSPYEQHFGPGTRLTVT.

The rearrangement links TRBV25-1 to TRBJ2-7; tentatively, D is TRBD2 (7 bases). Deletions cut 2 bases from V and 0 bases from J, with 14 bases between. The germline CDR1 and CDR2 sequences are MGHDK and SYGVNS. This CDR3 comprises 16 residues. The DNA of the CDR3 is TGTGCCAGCAGTGAAGGGGGGCGGGGGAGCTCCTACGAGCAGTACTTC. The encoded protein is CASSEGGRGSSYEQYF.

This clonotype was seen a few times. CDR3 region: CSVLPGGSNQPQHF. The CDR3 DNA reads as TGCAGCGTTTTACCGGGAGGAAGCAATCAGCCCCAGCATTTT. V usage is TRBV29-1 and J usage is TRBJ1-5, with D unresolved. Germline-derived CDR1 and CDR2 are SQVTM and ANQGSEA. The CDR3 runs to 14 residues. Trimming took 5 bases from V and 1 from J, leaving 12 bases between them.

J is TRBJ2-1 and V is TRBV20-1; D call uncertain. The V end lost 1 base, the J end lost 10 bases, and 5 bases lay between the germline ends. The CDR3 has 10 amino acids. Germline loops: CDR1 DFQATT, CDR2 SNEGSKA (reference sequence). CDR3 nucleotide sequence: TGCAGTGCTAGAGGCGTAGAGCAGTTCTTC. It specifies CSARGVEQFF.

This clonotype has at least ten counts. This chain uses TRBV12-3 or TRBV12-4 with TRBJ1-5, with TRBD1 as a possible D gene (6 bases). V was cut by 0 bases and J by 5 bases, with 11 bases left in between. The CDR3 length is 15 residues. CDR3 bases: TGTGCCAGCAGTTTAGCTAGGGGGGGCCATCAGCCCCAGCATTTT. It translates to CASSLARGGHQPQHF.

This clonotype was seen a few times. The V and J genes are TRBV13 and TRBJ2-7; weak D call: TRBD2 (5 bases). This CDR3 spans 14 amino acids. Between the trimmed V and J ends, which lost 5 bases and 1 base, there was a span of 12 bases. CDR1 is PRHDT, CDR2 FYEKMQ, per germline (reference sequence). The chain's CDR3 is CASSPKEGSYEQYF. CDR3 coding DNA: TGTGCCAGCAGCCCCAAAGAGGGATCCTACGAGCAGTACTTC. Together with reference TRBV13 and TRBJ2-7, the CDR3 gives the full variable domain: AAGVIQSPRHLIKEKRETATLKCYPIPRHDTVYWYQQGPGQDPQFLISFYEKMQSDKGSIPDRFSAQQFSDYHSELNMSSLELGDSALYFCASSPKEGSYEQYFGPGTRLTVT.

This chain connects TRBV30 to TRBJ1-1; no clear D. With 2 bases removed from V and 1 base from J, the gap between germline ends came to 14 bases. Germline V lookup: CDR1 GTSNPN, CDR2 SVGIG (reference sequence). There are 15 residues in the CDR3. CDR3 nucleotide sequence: TGTGCCTGGAGTCGGGGTGAACCCTCGAACACTGAAGCTTTCTTT. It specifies CAWSRGEPSNTEAFF.

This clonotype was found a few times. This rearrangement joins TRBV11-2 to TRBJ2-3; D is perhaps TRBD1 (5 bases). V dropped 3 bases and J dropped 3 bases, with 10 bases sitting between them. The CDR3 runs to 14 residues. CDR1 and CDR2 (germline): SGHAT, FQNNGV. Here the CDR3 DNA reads TGTGCCAGCAGCTTCGGACAAGTAACAGATACGCAGTATTTT. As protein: CASSFGQVTDTQYF.

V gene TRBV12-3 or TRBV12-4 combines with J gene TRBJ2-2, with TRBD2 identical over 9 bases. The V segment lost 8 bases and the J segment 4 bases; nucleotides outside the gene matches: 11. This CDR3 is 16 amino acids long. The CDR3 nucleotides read TGTGCCAGCCGCCCAGGGCTAGCGGGGACCACCGGGGAGCTGTTTTTT. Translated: CASRPGLAGTTGELFF.

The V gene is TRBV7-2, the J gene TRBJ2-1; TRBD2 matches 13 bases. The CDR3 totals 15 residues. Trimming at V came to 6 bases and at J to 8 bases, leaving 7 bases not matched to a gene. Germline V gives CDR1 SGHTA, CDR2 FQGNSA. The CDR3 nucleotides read TGTGCCAGCAGATCGGGACTAGCGGGGTTTTATGAGCAGTTCTTC. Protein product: CASRSGLAGFYEQFF.

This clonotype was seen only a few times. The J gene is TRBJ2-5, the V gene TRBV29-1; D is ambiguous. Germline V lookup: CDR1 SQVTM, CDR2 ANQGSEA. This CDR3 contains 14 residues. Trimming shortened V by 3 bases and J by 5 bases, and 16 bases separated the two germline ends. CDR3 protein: CSVDRAGSYETQYF. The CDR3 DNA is TGCAGCGTTGACCGGGCAGGATCGTACGAGACCCAGTACTTC.

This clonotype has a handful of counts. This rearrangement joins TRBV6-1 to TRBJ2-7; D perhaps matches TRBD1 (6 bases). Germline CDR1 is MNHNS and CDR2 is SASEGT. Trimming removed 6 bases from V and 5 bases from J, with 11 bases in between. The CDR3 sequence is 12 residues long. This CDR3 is CASSHRTDEQYF. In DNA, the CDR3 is TGTGCCAGCAGCCACCGGACAGACGAGCAGTACTTC.

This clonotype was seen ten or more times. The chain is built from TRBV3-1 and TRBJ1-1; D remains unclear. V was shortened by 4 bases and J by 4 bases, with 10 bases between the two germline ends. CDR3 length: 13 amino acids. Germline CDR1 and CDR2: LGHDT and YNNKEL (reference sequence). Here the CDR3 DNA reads TGTGCCAGCAGCCGAGGGTGGGCCACTGAAGCTTTCTTT. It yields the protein CASSRGWATEAFF. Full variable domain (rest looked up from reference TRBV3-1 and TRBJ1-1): DTAVSQTPKYLVTQMGNDKSIKCEQNLGHDTMYWYKQDSKKFLKIMFSYNNKELIINETVPNRFSPKSPDKAHLNLHINSLELGDSAVYFCASSRGWATEAFFGQGTRLTVV.

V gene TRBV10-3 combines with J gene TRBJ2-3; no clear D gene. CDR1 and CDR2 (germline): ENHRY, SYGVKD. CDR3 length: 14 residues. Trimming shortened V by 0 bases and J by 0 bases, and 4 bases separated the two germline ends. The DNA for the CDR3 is TGTGCCATCAGTGAGTCGACTAGCACAGATACGCAGTATTTT. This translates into CAISESTSTDTQYF.

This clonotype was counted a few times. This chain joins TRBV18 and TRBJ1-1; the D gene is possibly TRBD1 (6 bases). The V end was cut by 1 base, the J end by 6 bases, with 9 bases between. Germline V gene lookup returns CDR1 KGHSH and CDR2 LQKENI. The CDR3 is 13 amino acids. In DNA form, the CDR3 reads TGTGCCAGCTCACCACGGGGGGCGGCTGAAGCTTTCTTT. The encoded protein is CASSPRGAAEAFF. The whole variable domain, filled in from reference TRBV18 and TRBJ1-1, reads NAGVMQNPRHLVRRRGQEARLRCSPMKGHSHVYWYRQLPEEGLKFMVYLQKENIIDESGMPKERFSAEFPKEGPSILRIQQVVRGDSAAYFCASSPRGAAEAFFGQGTRLTVV.

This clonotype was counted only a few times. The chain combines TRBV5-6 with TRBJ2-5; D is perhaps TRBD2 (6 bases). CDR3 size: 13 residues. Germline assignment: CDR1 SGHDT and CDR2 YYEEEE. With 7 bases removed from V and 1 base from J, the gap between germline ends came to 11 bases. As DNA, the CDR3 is TGTGCCAGCGTGGTGGGGGGCCAAGAGACCCAGTACTTC. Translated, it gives CASVVGGQETQYF. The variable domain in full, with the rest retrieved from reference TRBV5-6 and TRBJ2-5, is DAGVTQSPTHLIKTRGQQVTLRCSPKSGHDTVSWYQQALGQGPQFIFQYYEEEERQRGNFPDRFSGHQFPNYSSELNVNALLLGDSALYLCASVVGGQETQYFGPGTRLLVL.

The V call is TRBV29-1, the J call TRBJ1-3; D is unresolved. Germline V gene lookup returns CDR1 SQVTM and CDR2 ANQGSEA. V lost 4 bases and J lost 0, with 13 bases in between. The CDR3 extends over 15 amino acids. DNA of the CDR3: TGCAGCGTTGGAACGGGATCCCTCTCTGGAAACACCATATATTTT. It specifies CSVGTGSLSGNTIYF.

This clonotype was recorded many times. The CDR3 DNA reads TGTGCCAGCAGCTTCAGGAGTCGGGCTAGCAATTCACCCCTCCACTTT. This sequence encodes CASSFRSRASNSPLHF. The rearrangement uses TRBV7-8 and TRBJ1-6, with unresolved D. The germline CDR1 and CDR2 sequences are SGHVS and FQNEAQ. The V end was cut by 3 bases, the J end by 7 bases, with 16 bases between. The CDR3 length is 16 residues.

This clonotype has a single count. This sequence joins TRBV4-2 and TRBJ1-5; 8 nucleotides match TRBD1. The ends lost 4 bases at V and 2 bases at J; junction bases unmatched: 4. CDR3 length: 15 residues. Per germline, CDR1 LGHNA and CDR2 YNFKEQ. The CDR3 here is CASSRGGQGNQPQHF. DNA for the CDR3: TGTGCCAGCAGCCGAGGGGGACAGGGCAATCAGCCCCAGCATTTT.

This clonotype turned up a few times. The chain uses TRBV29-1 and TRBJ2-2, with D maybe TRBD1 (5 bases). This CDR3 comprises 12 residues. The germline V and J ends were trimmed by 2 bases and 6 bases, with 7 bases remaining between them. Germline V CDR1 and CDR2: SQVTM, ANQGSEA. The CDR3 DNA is TGCAGCGTTGAAAAGGGGTCCGGGGAGCTGTTTTTT. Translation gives CSVEKGSGELFF.

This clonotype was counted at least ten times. The CDR3 region has the DNA TGTGCCAGCAGCCCCGGGACAGGGCCCAATGAGCAGTTCTTC. Its protein is CASSPGTGPNEQFF. The V call is TRBV7-9, the J call TRBJ2-1, with TRBD1 identical over 9 bases. V lost 5 bases and J lost 6; bases outside the gene matches: 5. Germline CDR1 is SEHNR and CDR2 is FQNEAQ (reference sequence). The CDR3 covers 14 residues.